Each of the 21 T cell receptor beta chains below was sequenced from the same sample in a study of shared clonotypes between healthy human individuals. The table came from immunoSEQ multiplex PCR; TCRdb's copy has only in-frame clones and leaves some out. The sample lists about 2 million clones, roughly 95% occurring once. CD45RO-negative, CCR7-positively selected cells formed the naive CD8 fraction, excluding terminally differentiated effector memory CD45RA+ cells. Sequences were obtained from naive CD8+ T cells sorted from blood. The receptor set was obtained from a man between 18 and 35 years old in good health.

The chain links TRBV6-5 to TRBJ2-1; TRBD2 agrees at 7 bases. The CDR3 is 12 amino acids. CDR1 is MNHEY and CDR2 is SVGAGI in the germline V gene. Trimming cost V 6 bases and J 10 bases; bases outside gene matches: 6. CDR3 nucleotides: TGTGCCAGCAGAGCGGGACTCCGGGAGCAGTTCTTC. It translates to CASRAGLREQFF.

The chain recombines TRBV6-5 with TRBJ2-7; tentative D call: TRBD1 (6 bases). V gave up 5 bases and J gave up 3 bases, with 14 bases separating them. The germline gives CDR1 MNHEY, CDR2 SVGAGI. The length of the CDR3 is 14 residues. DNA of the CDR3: TGTGCCAGCAGTACCTCCTGGACAGACTACGAGCAGTACTTC. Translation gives CASSTSWTDYEQYF.

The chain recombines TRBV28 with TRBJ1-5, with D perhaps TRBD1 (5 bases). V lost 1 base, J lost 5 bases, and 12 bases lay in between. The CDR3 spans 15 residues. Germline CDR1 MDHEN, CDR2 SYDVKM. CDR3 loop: CASSLFGEGDQPQHF. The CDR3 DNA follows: TGTGCCAGCAGTTTATTCGGCGAAGGGGATCAGCCCCAGCATTTT. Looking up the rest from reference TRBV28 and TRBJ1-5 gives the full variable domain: DVKVTQSSRYLVKRTGEKVFLECVQDMDHENMFWYRQDPGLGLRLIYFSYDVKMKEKGDIPEGYSVSREKKERFSLILESASTNQTSMYLCASSLFGEGDQPQHFGDGTRLSIL.

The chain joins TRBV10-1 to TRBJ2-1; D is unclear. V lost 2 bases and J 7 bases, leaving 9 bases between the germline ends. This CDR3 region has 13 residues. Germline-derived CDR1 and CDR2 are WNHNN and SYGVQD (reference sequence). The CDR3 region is CASSEEWGNEQFF. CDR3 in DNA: TGCGCCAGCAGTGAGGAATGGGGAAATGAGCAGTTCTTC.

The CDR3 loop is CASSQQGALRGYTF. DNA for the CDR3: TGTGCCAGTAGCCAACAGGGGGCGTTACGGGGCTACACCTTC. The rearrangement uses TRBV19 and TRBJ1-2; TRBD1 matches at 9 bases. In germline, CDR1 is LNHDA, CDR2 SQIVND (reference sequence). The length of the CDR3 is 14 residues. The J segment lost 8 bases and the V segment lost 6 bases, leaving 10 bases of the junction unmatched.

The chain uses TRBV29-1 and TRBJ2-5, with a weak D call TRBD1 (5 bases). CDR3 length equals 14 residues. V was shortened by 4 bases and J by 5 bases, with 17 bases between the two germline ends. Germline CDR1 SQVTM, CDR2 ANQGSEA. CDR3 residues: CSVGGLTVPETQYF. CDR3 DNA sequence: TGCAGCGTTGGGGGCTTGACAGTCCCGGAGACCCAGTACTTC.

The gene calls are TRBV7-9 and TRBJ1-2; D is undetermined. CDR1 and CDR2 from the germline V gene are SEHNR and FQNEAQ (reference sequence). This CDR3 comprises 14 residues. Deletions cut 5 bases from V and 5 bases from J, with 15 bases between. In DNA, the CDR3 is TGTGCCAGCAGCCGGCCCAGACCCGAGTATGGCTACACCTTC. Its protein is CASSRPRPEYGYTF.

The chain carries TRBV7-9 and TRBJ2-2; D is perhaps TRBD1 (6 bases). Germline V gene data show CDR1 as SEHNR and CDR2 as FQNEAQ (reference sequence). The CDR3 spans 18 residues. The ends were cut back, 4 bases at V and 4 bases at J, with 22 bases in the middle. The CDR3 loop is CASSSQPGTPRSTGELFF. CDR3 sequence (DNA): TGTGCCAGCAGCTCGCAACCCGGGACACCCAGGAGCACCGGGGAGCTGTTTTTT.

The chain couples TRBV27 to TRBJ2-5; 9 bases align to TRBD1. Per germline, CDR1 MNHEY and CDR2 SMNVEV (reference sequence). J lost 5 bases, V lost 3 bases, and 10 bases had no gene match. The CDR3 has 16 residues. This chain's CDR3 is CASSLYPGTGLETQYF. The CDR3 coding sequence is TGTGCCAGCAGTTTGTACCCCGGGACAGGGCTGGAGACCCAGTACTTC.

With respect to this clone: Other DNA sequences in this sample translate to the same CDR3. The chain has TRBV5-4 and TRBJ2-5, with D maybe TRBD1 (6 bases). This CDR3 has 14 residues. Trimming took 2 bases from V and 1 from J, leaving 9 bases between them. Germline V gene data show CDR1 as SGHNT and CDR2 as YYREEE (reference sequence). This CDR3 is CASSFRTAQETQYF. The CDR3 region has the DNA TGTGCCAGCAGCTTTCGGACAGCCCAAGAGACCCAGTACTTC.

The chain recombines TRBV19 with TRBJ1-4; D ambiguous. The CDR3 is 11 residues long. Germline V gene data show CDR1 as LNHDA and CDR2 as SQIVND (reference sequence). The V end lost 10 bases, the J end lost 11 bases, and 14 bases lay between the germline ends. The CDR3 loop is CATTDGGKLFF. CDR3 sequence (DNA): TGTGCCACTACAGATGGCGGTAAACTGTTTTTT.

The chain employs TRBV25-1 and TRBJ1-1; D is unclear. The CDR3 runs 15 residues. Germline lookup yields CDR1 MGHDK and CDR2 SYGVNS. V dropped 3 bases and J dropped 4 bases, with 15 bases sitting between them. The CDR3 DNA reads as TGTGCCAGCAGTGACTCCCGTAGGGTCGGCACTGAAGCTTTCTTT. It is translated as CASSDSRRVGTEAFF.

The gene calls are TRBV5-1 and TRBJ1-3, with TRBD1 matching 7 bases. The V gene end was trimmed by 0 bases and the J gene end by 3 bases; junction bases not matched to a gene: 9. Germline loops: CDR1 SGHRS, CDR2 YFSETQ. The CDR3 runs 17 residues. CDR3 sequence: CASSLAGRGKDGNTIYF. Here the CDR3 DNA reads TGCGCCAGCAGCTTGGCCGGCAGGGGGAAGGATGGAAACACCATATATTTT.

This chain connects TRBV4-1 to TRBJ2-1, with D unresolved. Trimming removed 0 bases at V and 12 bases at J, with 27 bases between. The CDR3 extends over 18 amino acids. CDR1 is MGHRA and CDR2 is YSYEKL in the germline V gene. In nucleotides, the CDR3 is TGCGCCAGCAGCCAAGACCTAGTCTCTATCTACTCTCTAGGCGGGCAGTTCTTC. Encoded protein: CASSQDLVSIYSLGGQFF.

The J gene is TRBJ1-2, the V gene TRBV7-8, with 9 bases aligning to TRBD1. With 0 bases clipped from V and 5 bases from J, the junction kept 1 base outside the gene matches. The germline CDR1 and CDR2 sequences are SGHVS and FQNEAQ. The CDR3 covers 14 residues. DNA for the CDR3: TGTGCCAGCAGCTTAGCCGGGACAGGGTATGGCTACACCTTC. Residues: CASSLAGTGYGYTF. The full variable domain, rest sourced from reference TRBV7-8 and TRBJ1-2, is GAGVSQSPRYKVAKRGQDVALRCDPISGHVSLFWYQQALGQGPEFLTYFQNEAQLDKSGLPSDRFFAERPEGSVSTLKIQRTQQEDSAVYLCASSLAGTGYGYTFGSGTRLTVV.

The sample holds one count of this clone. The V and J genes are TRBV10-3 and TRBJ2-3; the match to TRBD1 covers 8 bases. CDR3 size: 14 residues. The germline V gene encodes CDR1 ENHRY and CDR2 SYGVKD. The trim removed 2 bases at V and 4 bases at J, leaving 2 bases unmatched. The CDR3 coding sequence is TGTGCCATCAGTGAGGTGGACAGGGCAGATACGCAGTATTTT. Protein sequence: CAISEVDRADTQYF.

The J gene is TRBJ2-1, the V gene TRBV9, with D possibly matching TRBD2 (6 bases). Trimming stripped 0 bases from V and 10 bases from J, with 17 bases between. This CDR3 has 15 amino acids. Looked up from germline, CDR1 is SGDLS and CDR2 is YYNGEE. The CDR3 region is CASSVVGSGGEEQFF. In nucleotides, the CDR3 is TGTGCCAGCAGCGTAGTTGGTAGCGGCGGAGAGGAGCAGTTCTTC.

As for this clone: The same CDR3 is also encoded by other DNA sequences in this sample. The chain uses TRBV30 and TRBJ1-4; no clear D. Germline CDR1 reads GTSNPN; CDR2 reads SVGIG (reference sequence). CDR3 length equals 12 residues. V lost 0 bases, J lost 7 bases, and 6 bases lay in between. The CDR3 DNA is TGTGCCTGGAGTGTACTTGGTGAAAAACTGTTTTTT. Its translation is CAWSVLGEKLFF.

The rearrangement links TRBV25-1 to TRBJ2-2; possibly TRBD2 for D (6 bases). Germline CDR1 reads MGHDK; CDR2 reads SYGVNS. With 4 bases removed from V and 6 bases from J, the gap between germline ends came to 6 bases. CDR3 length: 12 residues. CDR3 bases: TGTGCCAGCAGTGGACTAGCCGGGGAGCTGTTTTTT. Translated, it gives CASSGLAGELFF. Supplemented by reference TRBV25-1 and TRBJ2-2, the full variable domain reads EADIYQTPRYLVIGTGKKITLECSQTMGHDKMYWYQQDPGMELHLIHYSYGVNSTEKGDLSSESTVSRIRTEHFPLTLESARPSHTSQYLCASSGLAGELFFGEGSRLTVL.

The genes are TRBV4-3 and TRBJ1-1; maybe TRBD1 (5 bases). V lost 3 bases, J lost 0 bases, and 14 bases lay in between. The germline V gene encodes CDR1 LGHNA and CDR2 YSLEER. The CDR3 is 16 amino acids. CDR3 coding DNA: TGCGCCAGCAGCCAGCTCTCCGGGACCATGAACACTGAAGCTTTCTTT. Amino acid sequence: CASSQLSGTMNTEAFF.

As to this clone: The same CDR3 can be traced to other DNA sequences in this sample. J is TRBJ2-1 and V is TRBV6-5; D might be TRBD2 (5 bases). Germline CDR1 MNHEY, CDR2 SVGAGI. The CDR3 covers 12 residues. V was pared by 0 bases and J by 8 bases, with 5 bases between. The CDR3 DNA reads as TGTGCCAGCAGTTACTCGGGAGATGAGCAGTTCTTC. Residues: CASSYSGDEQFF.